The entry that follows covers one T cell receptor beta chain sequence. This record comes from a study of T cell changes during pregnancy in multiple sclerosis. This table comes from immunoSEQ multiplex PCR, and its TCRdb copy is limited to in-frame clones, with some not included. The sample lists fewer than 150,000 clones, roughly 96% occurring once. The CDR3 has 15 amino acids. CDR1 SEHNR and CDR2 FQNEAQ come from the germline V gene (reference sequence). The ends lost 0 bases at V and 5 bases at J; junction bases unmatched: 3. The chain is built from TRBV7-9 and TRBJ2-3; 9 bases map to TRBD2. The receptor's source is a female donor with multiple sclerosis, enrolled in a pregnancy study. The sequencing here drew on peripheral blood, taken after pregnancy. CDR3 amino acids: CASSLASGGRDTQYF. The DNA for the CDR3 is TGTGCCAGCAGCTTAGCTAGCGGGGGTAGAGATACGCAGTATTTT. The whole variable domain, filled in from reference TRBV7-9 and TRBJ2-3, reads DTGVSQNPRHKITKRGQNVTFRCDPISEHNRLYWYRQTLGQGPEFLTYFQNEAQLEKSRLLSDRFSAERPKGSFSTLEIQRTEQGDSAMYLCASSLASGGRDTQYFGPGTRLTVL.